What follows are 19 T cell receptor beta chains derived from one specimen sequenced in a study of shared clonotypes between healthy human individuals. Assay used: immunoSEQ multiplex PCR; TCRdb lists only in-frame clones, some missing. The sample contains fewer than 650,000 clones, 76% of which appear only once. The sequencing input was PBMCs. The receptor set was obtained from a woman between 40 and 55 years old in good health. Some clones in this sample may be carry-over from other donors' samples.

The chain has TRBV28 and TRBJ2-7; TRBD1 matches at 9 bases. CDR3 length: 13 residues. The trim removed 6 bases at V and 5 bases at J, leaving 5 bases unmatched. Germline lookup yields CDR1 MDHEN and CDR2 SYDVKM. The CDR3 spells CASRRTGEDEQYF. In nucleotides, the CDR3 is TGTGCCAGCAGACGGACAGGGGAGGACGAGCAGTACTTC.

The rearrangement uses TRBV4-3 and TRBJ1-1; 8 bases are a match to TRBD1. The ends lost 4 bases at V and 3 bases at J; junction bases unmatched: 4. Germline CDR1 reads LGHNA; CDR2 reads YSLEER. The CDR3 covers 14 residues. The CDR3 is CASSRTGLYTEAFF. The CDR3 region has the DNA TGCGCCAGCAGCCGGACAGGGTTATACACTGAAGCTTTCTTT.

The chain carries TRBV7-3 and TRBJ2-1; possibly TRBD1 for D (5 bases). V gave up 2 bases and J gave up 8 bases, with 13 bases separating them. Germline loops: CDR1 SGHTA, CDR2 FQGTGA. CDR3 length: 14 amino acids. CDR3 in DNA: TGTGCCAGCAGCTTAGGTGTAGGGGCGGATGAGCAGTTCTTC. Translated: CASSLGVGADEQFF.

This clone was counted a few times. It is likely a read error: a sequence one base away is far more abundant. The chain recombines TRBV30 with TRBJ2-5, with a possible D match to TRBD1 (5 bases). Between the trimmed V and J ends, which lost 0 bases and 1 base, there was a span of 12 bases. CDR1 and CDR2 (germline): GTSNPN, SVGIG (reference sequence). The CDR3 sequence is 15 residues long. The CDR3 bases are TGTGCCTGGAGTGTACCCGGACACGGCCAAGAGACCCAGTACTTC. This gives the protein CAWSVPGHGQETQYF.

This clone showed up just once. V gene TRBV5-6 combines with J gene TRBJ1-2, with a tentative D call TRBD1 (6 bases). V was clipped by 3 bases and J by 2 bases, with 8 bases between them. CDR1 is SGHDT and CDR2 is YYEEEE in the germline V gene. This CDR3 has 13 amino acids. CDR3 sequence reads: CASSYDRNYGYTF. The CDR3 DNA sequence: TGTGCCAGCAGCTACGACAGGAACTATGGCTACACCTTC.

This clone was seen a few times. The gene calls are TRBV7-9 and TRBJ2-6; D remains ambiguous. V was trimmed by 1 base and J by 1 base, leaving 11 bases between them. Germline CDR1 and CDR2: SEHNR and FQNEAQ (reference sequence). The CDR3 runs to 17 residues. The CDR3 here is CASSLGGILSGANVLTF. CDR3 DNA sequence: TGTGCCAGCAGCTTAGGGGGAATTCTATCTGGGGCCAACGTCCTGACTTTC. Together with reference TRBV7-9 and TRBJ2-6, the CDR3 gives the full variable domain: DTGVSQNPRHKITKRGQNVTFRCDPISEHNRLYWYRQTLGQGPEFLTYFQNEAQLEKSRLLSDRFSAERPKGSFSTLEIQRTEQGDSAMYLCASSLGGILSGANVLTFGAGSRLTVL.

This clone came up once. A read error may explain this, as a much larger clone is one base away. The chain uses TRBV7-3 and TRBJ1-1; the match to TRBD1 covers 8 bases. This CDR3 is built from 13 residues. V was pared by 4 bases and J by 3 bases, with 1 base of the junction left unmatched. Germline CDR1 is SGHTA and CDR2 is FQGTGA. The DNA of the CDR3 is TGTGCCAGCAGCTGGACAGGGTACACTGAAGCTTTCTTT. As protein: CASSWTGYTEAFF.

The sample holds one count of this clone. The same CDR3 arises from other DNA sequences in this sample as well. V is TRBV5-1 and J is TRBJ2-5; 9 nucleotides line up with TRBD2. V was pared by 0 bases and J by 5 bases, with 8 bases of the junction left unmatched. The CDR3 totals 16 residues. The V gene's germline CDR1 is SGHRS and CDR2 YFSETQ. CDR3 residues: CASSLGLAGSYETQYF. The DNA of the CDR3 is TGCGCCAGCAGCTTGGGGCTAGCGGGAAGTTATGAGACCCAGTACTTC.

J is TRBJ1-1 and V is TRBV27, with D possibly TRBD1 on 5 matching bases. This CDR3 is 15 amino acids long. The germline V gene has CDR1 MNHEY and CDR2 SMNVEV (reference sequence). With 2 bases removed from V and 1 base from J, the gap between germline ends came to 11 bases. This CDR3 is CASSLRGLTNTEAFF. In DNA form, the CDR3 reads TGTGCCAGCAGTTTACGGGGACTTACGAACACTGAAGCTTTCTTT.

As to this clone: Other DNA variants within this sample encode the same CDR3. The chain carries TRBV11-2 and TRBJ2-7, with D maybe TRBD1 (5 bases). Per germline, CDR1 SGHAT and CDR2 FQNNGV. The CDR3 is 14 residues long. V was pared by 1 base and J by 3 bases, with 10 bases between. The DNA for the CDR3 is TGTGCCAGCAGCTTAGGTGTGGGGCTCTACGAGCAGTACTTC. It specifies CASSLGVGLYEQYF.

The CDR3 loop is CASSRQGKYEQYF. The CDR3 region has the DNA TGTGCCAGTAGTAGACAGGGTAAGTACGAGCAGTACTTC. The rearrangement uses TRBV19 and TRBJ2-7; 7 bases map to TRBD1. CDR3 length: 13 residues. Losses at the gene ends were 4 bases for V and 4 bases for J; bases not matched to a gene: 4. Germline-derived CDR1 and CDR2 are LNHDA and SQIVND (reference sequence). Full variable domain (rest looked up from reference TRBV19 and TRBJ2-7): DGGITQSPKYLFRKEGQNVTLSCEQNLNHDAMYWYRQDPGQGLRLIYYSQIVNDFQKGDIAEGYSVSREKKESFPLTVTSAQKNPTAFYLCASSRQGKYEQYFGPGTRLTVT.

CDR3 amino acids: CASSLGGGGGGEQYF. CDR3 bases: TGTGCCAGCAGCTTAGGAGGAGGGGGCGGAGGCGAGCAGTACTTC. The chain links TRBV11-2 to TRBJ2-7; the D gene is possibly TRBD1 (7 bases). The V gene lost 1 base and the J gene lost 6 bases, with 16 bases spanning the gap. Germline V gives CDR1 SGHAT, CDR2 FQNNGV. The CDR3 extends over 15 amino acids.

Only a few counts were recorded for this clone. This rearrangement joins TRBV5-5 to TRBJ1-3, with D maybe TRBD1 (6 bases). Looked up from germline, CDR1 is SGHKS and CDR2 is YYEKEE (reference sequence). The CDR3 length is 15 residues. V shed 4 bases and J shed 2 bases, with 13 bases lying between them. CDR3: CASSPGAGAGNTIYF. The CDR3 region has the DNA TGTGCCAGCAGCCCGGGGGCGGGTGCTGGAAACACCATATATTTT.

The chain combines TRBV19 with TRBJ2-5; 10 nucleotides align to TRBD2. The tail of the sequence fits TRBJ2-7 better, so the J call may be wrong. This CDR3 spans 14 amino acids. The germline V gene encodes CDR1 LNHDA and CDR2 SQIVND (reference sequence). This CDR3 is CATSTSGPAYEQYF. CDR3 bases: TGTGCCACCTCGACTAGCGGGCCCGCCTACGAGCAGTACTTC.

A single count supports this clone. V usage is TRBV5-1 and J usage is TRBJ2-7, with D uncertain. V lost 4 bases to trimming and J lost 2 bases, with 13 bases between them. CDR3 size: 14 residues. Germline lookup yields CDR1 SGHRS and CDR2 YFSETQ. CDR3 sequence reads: CASSGSTRAYEQYF. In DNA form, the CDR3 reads TGCGCCAGCAGCGGATCTACCCGAGCCTACGAGCAGTACTTC.

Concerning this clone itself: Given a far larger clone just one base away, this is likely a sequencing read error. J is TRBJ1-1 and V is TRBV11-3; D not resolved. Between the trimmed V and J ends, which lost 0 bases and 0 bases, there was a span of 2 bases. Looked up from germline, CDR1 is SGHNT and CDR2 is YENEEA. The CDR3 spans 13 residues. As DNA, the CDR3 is TGTGCCAGCAGCTTAGAAATGAACACTGAAGCTTTCTTT. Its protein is CASSLEMNTEAFF.

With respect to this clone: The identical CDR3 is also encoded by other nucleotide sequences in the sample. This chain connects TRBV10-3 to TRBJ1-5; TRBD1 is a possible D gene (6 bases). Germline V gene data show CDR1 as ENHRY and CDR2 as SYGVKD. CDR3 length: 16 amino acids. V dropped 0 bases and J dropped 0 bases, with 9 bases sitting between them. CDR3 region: CAISESGRGSNQPQHF. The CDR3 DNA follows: TGTGCCATCAGTGAGTCGGGCAGGGGTAGCAATCAGCCCCAGCATTTT.

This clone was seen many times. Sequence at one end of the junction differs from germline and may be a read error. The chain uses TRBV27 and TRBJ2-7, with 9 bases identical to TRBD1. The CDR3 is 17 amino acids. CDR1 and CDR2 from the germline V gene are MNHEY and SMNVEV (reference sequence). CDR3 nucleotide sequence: TGTGCCAGCATTTTAAGTATCCGGGACAGGGTTGCCTACGAGCAGTACTTC. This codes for CASILSIRDRVAYEQYF.

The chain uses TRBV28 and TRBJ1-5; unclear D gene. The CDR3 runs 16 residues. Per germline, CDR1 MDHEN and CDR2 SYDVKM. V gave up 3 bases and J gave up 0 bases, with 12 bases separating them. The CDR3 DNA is TGTGCCAGCAGTTTTAACGGTAGAGGTAGCAATCAGCCCCAGCATTTT. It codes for CASSFNGRGSNQPQHF.